This passage covers 5 T cell receptor beta chains from one sample sequenced in a study of T-cell reconstitution after alpha-beta-depleted transplantation in children. Unique molecular identifiers tagged the TCRbeta library. Each CDR3 protein gets one entry after TCRdb re-called the PCR reads with MiXCR. Of about a million distinct CDR3 sequences listed, about 29% are singletons. Here the sequenced sample was PBMCs, mostly from graft donor cells, taken 360 days after TCRalphabeta/CD19-depleted stem cell transplant. Receptor source: a boy younger than two who had a stem cell transplant for SCID, so the T cells may come from the graft donor.

At least ten counts were recorded for this clonotype. This chain connects TRBV5-5 to TRBJ2-1, with TRBD2 identical over 12 bases. V trimming: 4 bases; J trimming: 1 base; junction bases outside the gene matches: 6. Germline assignment: CDR1 SGHKS and CDR2 YYEKEE (reference sequence). The CDR3 covers 17 residues. The CDR3 DNA reads as TGTGCCAGCAGCCTAGGACTAGCGGGGTTTTCCTACAATGAGCAGTTCTTC. As protein: CASSLGLAGFSYNEQFF.

This clonotype was counted between two and nine times. V usage is TRBV5-6 and J usage is TRBJ1-2; 8 nucleotides align to TRBD1. Trimming removed 6 bases from V and 2 bases from J; junction bases left unmatched: 9. The CDR3 covers 15 residues. The V gene's germline CDR1 is SGHDT and CDR2 YYEEEE. The CDR3 is CASKDRANTNYGYTF. The CDR3, as DNA: TGTGCCAGCAAGGACAGGGCGAATACCAACTATGGCTACACCTTC. The complete variable domain, with remaining parts taken from reference TRBV5-6 and TRBJ1-2, reads DAGVTQSPTHLIKTRGQQVTLRCSPKSGHDTVSWYQQALGQGPQFIFQYYEEEERQRGNFPDRFSGHQFPNYSSELNVNALLLGDSALYLCASKDRANTNYGYTFGSGTRLTVV.

In DNA form, the CDR3 reads TGTGCCAGCAAGGGACAAATCATTAACACTGAAGCTTTCTTT. Translated: CASKGQIINTEAFF. The chain uses TRBV6-1 and TRBJ1-1, with D maybe TRBD1 (6 bases). The germline CDR1 and CDR2 sequences are MNHNS and SASEGT. The CDR3 spans 14 residues. Trimming pared 7 bases from V and 2 bases from J, leaving 14 bases between.

This clonotype was counted a few times. The chain has TRBV3-1 and TRBJ2-6; no clear D. This CDR3 is 14 amino acids long. Looked up from germline, CDR1 is LGHDT and CDR2 is YNNKEL (reference sequence). The V end lost 2 bases, the J end lost 0 bases, and 2 bases lay between the germline ends. CDR3 DNA sequence: TGTGCCAGCAGCCAACTCTCTGGGGCCAACGTCCTGACTTTC. This translates into CASSQLSGANVLTF.

This clonotype was picked up a small number of times. This rearrangement joins TRBV11-2 to TRBJ2-5; the D gene could be TRBD1 or TRBD2 (6 bases each). Per germline, CDR1 SGHAT and CDR2 FQNNGV. The CDR3 loop spans 14 amino acids. V lost 1 base, J lost 5 bases, and 11 bases lay in between. The CDR3: CASSLVRGRETQYF. The CDR3 DNA reads TGTGCCAGCAGCTTAGTCCGGGGGCGGGAGACCCAGTACTTC.